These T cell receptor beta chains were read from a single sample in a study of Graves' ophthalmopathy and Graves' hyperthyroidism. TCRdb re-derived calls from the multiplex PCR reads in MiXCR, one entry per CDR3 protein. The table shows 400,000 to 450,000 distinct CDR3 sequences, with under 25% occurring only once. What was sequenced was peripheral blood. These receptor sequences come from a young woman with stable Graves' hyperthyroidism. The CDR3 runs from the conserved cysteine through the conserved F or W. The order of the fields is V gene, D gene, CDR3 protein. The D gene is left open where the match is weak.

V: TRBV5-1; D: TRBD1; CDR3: CASSLVGQGNEQYF
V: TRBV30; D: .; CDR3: CAWSVSAYRAYEQYF
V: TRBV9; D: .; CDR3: CASSVGGNTGELFF
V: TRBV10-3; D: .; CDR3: CAISPAGREAFF
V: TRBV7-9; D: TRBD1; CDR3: CASSKDRGNYGYTF
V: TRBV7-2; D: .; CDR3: CASSLLAARLETQYF
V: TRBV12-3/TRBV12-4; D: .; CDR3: CASTSEHEAFF
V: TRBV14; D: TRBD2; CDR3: CASSPLAGDRETQYF
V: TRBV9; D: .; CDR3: CASSVDEGRGETQYF
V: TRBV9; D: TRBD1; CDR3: CASSVDRGPEAFF
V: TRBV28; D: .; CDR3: CASSFSGVKNIQYF
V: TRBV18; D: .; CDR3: CASSLEDGRYEQYF
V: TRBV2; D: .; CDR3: CASSVYQDIQYF
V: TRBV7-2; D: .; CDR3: CASSLNREGYTF
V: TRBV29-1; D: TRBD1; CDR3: CSARQGGNTIYF
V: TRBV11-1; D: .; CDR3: CASSLASLLRQTVTEAFF
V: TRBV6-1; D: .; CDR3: CASSESPGDEQYF
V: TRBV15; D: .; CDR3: CATSREDTGELVF
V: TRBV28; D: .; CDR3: CASSLERTYQPQHF
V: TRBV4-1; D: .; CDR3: CASSQDLYQGNIQYF
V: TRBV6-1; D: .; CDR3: CASSEWVVDSGANVLTF
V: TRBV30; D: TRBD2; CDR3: CAWSPAGGPVETQYF
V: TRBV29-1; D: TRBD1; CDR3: CSVYSGTGDHYGYTF
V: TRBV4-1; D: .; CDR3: CASSRQVLSGNTIYF
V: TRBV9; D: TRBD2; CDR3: CASSPSPSPGGFYEQYF
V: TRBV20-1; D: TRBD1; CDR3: CSARGGTGDSYEQYF
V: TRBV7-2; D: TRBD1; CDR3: CASSAGDSSNQPQHF
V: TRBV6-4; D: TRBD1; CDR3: CASSHGQGRSRPNQPQHF
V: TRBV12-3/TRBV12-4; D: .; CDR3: CASSPSKGLGGWATEAFF
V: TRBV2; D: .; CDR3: CASTRVSMGHQPQHF
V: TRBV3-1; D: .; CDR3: CASSQALGEAFF
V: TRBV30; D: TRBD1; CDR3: CAWRGQGVAYEQYF
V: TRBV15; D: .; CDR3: CATSNGESLQRSGGYTF
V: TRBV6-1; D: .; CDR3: CASSDGWKNPLAKNIKYF
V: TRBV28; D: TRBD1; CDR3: CASSSSGTGWTYEQYF
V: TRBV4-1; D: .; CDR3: CASSPPEDQETQYF
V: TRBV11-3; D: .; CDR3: CASSLGDTLREQYF
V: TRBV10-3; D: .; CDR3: CAISVQGGKETQYF
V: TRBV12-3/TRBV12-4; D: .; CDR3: CASSLVFSNSPLHF
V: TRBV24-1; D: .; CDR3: CATSRAPGEPQHF
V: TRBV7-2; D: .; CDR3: CASSLTGAGYGYTF
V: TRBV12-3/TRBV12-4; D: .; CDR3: CASSLGTQPLYGYTF
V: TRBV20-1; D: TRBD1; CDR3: CSADRGLGEQYF
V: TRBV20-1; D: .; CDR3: CSANRDLEQYF
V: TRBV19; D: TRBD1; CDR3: CASSTPGGRQPQHF
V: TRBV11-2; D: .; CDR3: CASSNLITPVSYYEQYF
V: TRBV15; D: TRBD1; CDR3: CATSRDHGRGSYEQYF
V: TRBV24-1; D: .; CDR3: CASRLGGPYEQYF
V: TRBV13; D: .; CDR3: CASSYMAGSGNTIYF
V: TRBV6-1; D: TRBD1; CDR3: CAGGQGATYEQYF
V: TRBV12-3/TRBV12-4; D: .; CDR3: CASSVHRSAYEQYF
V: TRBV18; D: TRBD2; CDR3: CASSSSSGSPQSTSF
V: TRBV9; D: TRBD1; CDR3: CASSAGGYGYTF